The next 23 T cell receptor beta chains were all read from a single sample in a study of blood T cell repertoires in COVID-19. The assay was immunoSEQ multiplex PCR, and TCRdb's table has in-frame clones only and misses some. The sample lists some 300,000 clones, more than 85% seen once, with over 1% in the top ten. Sequencing was done on a sample of peripheral blood. The receptors were sampled from an older man with acute or convalescent COVID-19.

The chain recombines TRBV10-3 with TRBJ1-1, with a tentative D call TRBD1 (6 bases). Per the germline V gene, CDR1 is ENHRY and CDR2 is SYGVKD. This CDR3 has 15 amino acids. Trimming took off 2 bases at V and 1 base at J, with 11 bases between the two ends. CDR3 nucleotide sequence: TGTGCCATCAGTGAGGTTGGGGGCCGGAACACTGAAGCTTTCTTT. Its translation is CAISEVGGRNTEAFF.

The J gene is TRBJ1-6, the V gene TRBV19; D gene uncertain. Trimming removed 0 bases at V and 4 bases at J, with 13 bases between. Germline V CDR1 and CDR2: LNHDA, SQIVND (reference sequence). The length of the CDR3 is 17 residues. The CDR3 spells CASSIDVPGIYNSPLHF. The CDR3 coding sequence is TGTGCCAGTAGTATAGATGTGCCGGGAATTTATAATTCACCCCTCCACTTT.

The chain couples TRBV6-5 to TRBJ2-5, with D uncertain. The V end lost 7 bases, the J end lost 5 bases, and 14 bases lay between the germline ends. The CDR3 spans 13 residues. In germline, CDR1 is MNHEY, CDR2 SVGAGI. The CDR3: CASTLNPRETQYF. The CDR3 DNA reads TGTGCCAGCACCCTCAATCCACGGGAGACCCAGTACTTC.

This clone was recorded a few times. The chain carries TRBV11-2 and TRBJ1-5, with D possibly TRBD1 on 5 matching bases. The CDR3 has 13 amino acids. Germline loops: CDR1 SGHAT, CDR2 FQNNGV. Trimming stripped 4 bases from V and 7 bases from J, with 11 bases between. The CDR3 protein is CASSSGDRQPQHF. The CDR3 nucleotides are TGTGCCAGCAGCTCGGGGGATCGACAGCCCCAGCATTTT.

This clone was picked up a small number of times. The chain employs TRBV19 and TRBJ2-7; 9 nucleotides match TRBD2. The CDR3 extends over 14 amino acids. CDR1 and CDR2 from the germline V gene are LNHDA and SQIVND (reference sequence). Germline trimming cut 4 bases from V and 3 bases from J; bases unmatched to any gene: 4. CDR3 sequence reads: CASSSVSGSYEQYF. In DNA form, the CDR3 reads TGTGCCAGTAGTAGTGTTAGCGGGAGCTACGAGCAGTACTTC.

The chain is built from TRBV19 and TRBJ1-5; possibly TRBD1 for D (5 bases). This CDR3 is 14 amino acids long. In germline, CDR1 is LNHDA, CDR2 SQIVND (reference sequence). Trimming pared 8 bases from V and 9 bases from J, leaving 20 bases between. This CDR3 reads CASWGGRVVRPQHF. The CDR3 DNA reads as TGTGCCAGTTGGGGCGGCAGGGTGGTTCGGCCCCAGCATTTT.

The CDR3 region is CASRVLAGDYTDTQYF. CDR3 DNA: TGTGCCAGCAGAGTACTAGCGGGAGATTACACAGATACGCAGTATTTT. The genes are TRBV27 and TRBJ2-3; 11 bases agree with TRBD2. This CDR3 spans 16 amino acids. CDR1 and CDR2 from the germline V gene are MNHEY and SMNVEV (reference sequence). V trimming: 6 bases; J trimming: 2 bases; junction bases outside the gene matches: 7.

V gene TRBV6-2 or TRBV6-3 combines with J gene TRBJ1-1, with 8 bases that match TRBD1. V was clipped by 2 bases and J by 4 bases; unmatched bases: 0. This CDR3 is built from 13 residues. Germline V gene sequence: CDR1 MNHEY, CDR2 SVGEGT. CDR3 in amino acids: CASSYDRGTEAFF. CDR3 sequence (DNA): TGTGCCAGCAGTTACGACAGGGGCACTGAAGCTTTCTTT.

This clone showed up just a few times. This rearrangement joins TRBV3-1 (or the pseudogene TRBV3-2) to TRBJ2-7, with 8 bases aligning to TRBD1. This CDR3 region has 18 residues. The V gene's germline CDR1 is LGHDT and CDR2 YNNKEL (reference sequence). Losses at the gene ends were 4 bases for V and 2 bases for J; bases not matched to a gene: 16. The CDR3 region is CASSPSRGQEMSTYEQYF. DNA of the CDR3: TGTGCCAGCAGCCCATCTAGGGGACAGGAAATGAGTACCTACGAGCAGTACTTC.

This chain connects TRBV18 to TRBJ1-3; no firm D call. Germline V CDR1 and CDR2: KGHSH, LQKENI. The CDR3 loop spans 12 amino acids. Trimming stripped 5 bases from V and 5 bases from J, with 7 bases between. In DNA form, the CDR3 reads TGTGCCAGCTCAGAAACAAGAAACACCATATATTTT. It specifies CASSETRNTIYF.

The V gene is TRBV5-8, the J gene TRBJ1-2; 7 nucleotides line up with TRBD1. Germline V gene data show CDR1 as SGHTS and CDR2 as YDEGEE. The CDR3 length is 16 residues. After removal of 0 bases from V and 5 bases from J, the junction contained 10 bases not matched to a gene. The CDR3 DNA reads as TGTGCCAGCAGCTTGGCCTGGAAGGGGGCCCCTTATGGCTACACCTTC. It is translated as CASSLAWKGAPYGYTF.

The chain couples TRBV9 to TRBJ2-7, with D perhaps TRBD2 (6 bases). CDR3 length: 14 residues. Germline V gene lookup returns CDR1 SGDLS and CDR2 YYNGEE. Trimming took off 4 bases at V and 4 bases at J, with 15 bases between the two ends. The CDR3, as DNA: TGTGCCAGCAGCACGACGGGACTGAATTACGAGCAGTACTTC. Amino acid sequence: CASSTTGLNYEQYF.

V and J are TRBV4-3 and TRBJ1-1, with TRBD1 matching 7 bases. CDR3 length equals 14 residues. Trimming took 3 bases from V and 3 from J; bases not matched to a gene: 4. The germline CDR1 and CDR2 sequences are LGHNA and YSLEER. This CDR3 is CASSQVDRDTEAFF. The CDR3, as DNA: TGCGCCAGCAGCCAGGTAGACAGGGACACTGAAGCTTTCTTT.

The V call is TRBV11-2, the J call TRBJ2-3; 8 bases align to TRBD2. The ends lost 7 bases at V and 7 bases at J; junction bases unmatched: 16. The CDR3 covers 16 residues. Germline loops: CDR1 SGHAT, CDR2 FQNNGV. The CDR3 DNA sequence: TGTGCCAGCATCCCCGGGGGGGCGGGAGTTTGGAATACGCAGTATTTT. Its protein is CASIPGGAGVWNTQYF.

The chain carries TRBV6-6 and TRBJ1-5, with TRBD1 identical over 7 bases. V was pared by 5 bases and J by 0 bases, with 7 bases of the junction left unmatched. The germline gives CDR1 MNHNY, CDR2 SVGAGI (reference sequence). The CDR3 sequence is 16 residues long. CDR3 nucleotide sequence: TGTGCCAGCAGTCGATACGGGACAGATAGCAATCAGCCCCAGCATTTT. This sequence encodes CASSRYGTDSNQPQHF.

The gene calls are TRBV10-3 and TRBJ2-1; no clear D. CDR1 and CDR2 from the germline V gene are ENHRY and SYGVKD. This CDR3 has 15 residues. The V end was cut by 10 bases, the J end by 4 bases, with 20 bases between. The CDR3 nucleotides read TGTGCCAGTCAATTTGGAGTCAACAATTACAATGAGCAGTTCTTC. It translates to CASQFGVNNYNEQFF.

This clone was recorded once. The rearrangement uses TRBV20-1 and TRBJ2-1; a possible D gene is TRBD1 (5 bases). CDR3 size: 14 residues. The V gene lost 3 bases and the J gene lost 0 bases, with 9 bases spanning the gap. The germline V gene has CDR1 DFQATT and CDR2 SNEGSKA (reference sequence). In DNA, the CDR3 is TGCAGTGCTAGTAGGGGTGGCTCCTACAATGAGCAGTTCTTC. It specifies CSASRGGSYNEQFF.

The rearrangement links TRBV28 to TRBJ2-7, with a weak D call TRBD2 (5 bases). V lost 6 bases, J lost 3 bases, and 12 bases lay in between. The germline V gene encodes CDR1 MDHEN and CDR2 SYDVKM. The CDR3 has 13 residues. The CDR3 DNA is TGTGCCAGCAGGCCCAGTGGAGGCTACGAGCAGTACTTC. Its protein product is CASRPSGGYEQYF.

The chain recombines TRBV11-2 with TRBJ2-7, with TRBD1 matching 11 bases. Germline V gives CDR1 SGHAT, CDR2 FQNNGV. The CDR3 is 13 amino acids. V lost 4 bases and J lost 6; bases outside the gene matches: 2. The CDR3 DNA reads TGTGCCAGCAGCTCGGGACAGGGGGGCGAGCAGTACTTC. This sequence encodes CASSSGQGGEQYF. Looking up the rest from reference TRBV11-2 and TRBJ2-7 gives the full variable domain: EAGVAQSPRYKIIEKRQSVAFWCNPISGHATLYWYQQILGQGPKLLIQFQNNGVVDDSQLPKDRFSAERLKGVDSTLKIQPAKLEDSAVYLCASSSGQGGEQYFGPGTRLTVT.

The chain has TRBV28 and TRBJ2-2; no reliable D call. Germline V CDR1 and CDR2: MDHEN, SYDVKM. Trimming took 5 bases from V and 5 from J, leaving 6 bases between them. The CDR3 covers 12 residues. Written as DNA, the CDR3 is TGTGCCAGCAGTCTAGTTACCGGGGAGCTGTTTTTT. Amino acids: CASSLVTGELFF.

The genes are TRBV28 and TRBJ1-1; the match to TRBD1 covers 7 bases. The CDR3 is 15 residues long. With V trimmed by 2 bases and J by 4 bases, 7 bases remained unmatched. The germline CDR1 and CDR2 sequences are MDHEN and SYDVKM. In nucleotides, the CDR3 is TGTGCCAGCAGTTTACTACGACAGGGTGGCACTGAAGCTTTCTTT. Its protein is CASSLLRQGGTEAFF. The full variable domain, rest sourced from reference TRBV28 and TRBJ1-1, is DVKVTQSSRYLVKRTGEKVFLECVQDMDHENMFWYRQDPGLGLRLIYFSYDVKMKEKGDIPEGYSVSREKKERFSLILESASTNQTSMYLCASSLLRQGGTEAFFGQGTRLTVV.

This sequence joins TRBV27 and TRBJ2-3; a weak D match, TRBD2 (7 bases). V gave up 0 bases and J gave up 0 bases, with 10 bases separating them. Per germline, CDR1 MNHEY and CDR2 SMNVEV (reference sequence). The CDR3 is 16 amino acids. Here the CDR3 DNA reads TGTGCCAGCAGTTTATCGGGGGGGCTGAGCACAGATACGCAGTATTTT. This codes for CASSLSGGLSTDTQYF.

The rearrangement links TRBV2 to TRBJ1-4; unclear D gene. Deletions cut 10 bases from V and 8 bases from J, with 11 bases between. Per germline, CDR1 SNHLY and CDR2 FYNNEI. This CDR3 has 11 amino acids. As DNA, the CDR3 is TGTGCCACTACTTTACGAGAAAAACTGTTTTTT. Translation gives CATTLREKLFF.